Listed below are T cell receptor beta chains from one sample, sequenced in a study of OX40 agonist ivuxolimab in advanced cancers. The protocol was immunoSEQ multiplex PCR, while the TCRdb copy is restricted to in-frame clones and leaves out a portion. This sample carries some 21,000 clones, about 88% of them seen once, and the ten largest clones take around half. This sample comprised CD4+ or CD8+ T cells sorted from blood, obtained in a trial of the OX40 agonist ivuxolimab. Source of these receptors: an adult with an advanced solid tumor such as melanoma, head and neck, liver or kidney cancer. Both conserved end residues are part of each CDR3.

V	length	J	CDR3
TRBV29-1	11	TRBJ1-1	CSVLLNTEAFF
TRBV6-6	16	TRBJ2-2	CASSNIRGKNTGELFF
TRBV7-9	17	TRBJ2-3	CASSPRLRGTSTDTQYF
TRBV6-6	13	TRBJ2-2	CASRRELGGELFF
TRBV29-1	11	TRBJ1-1	CSAAGDTEAFF
TRBV7-9	14	TRBJ2-7	CASSSSAATYEQYF
TRBV27	17	TRBJ2-2	CASSLNWVGENTGELFF
TRBV5-1	20	TRBJ2-3	CASSRQRDGPSGSPTDTQYF
TRBV7-2	15	TRBJ2-7	CASSQTEGTGDEQYF
TRBV11-2	15	TRBJ2-5	CASSTTTGPQETQYF
TRBV6-5	13	TRBJ2-5	CASRTTGRETQYF
TRBV29-1	11	.	CSVGIPYEQYF
TRBV21-1	14	TRBJ1-5	CASSNGTAIQPQHF
TRBV9	14	TRBJ1-5	CASSSTGSNQPQHF
TRBV5-8	16	TRBJ1-2	CASSRRSGTANYGYTF
TRBV28	15	TRBJ2-1	CASSWALAGVNEQFF
TRBV10-2	14	TRBJ2-7	CASSDRVQGYEQYF